One sample yielded the 29 T cell receptor beta chains listed below, sequenced in a study of regulatory T cells in long-lasting Graves disease. To make TCR beta libraries, researchers used iRepertoire HTBI primers and Arm-PCR of CDR3 regions. MiXCR, applied by TCRdb to the multiplex PCR reads, yields one record per CDR3 protein. The data hold approximately 380,000 distinct CDR3 sequences, with around 21% observed a single time. The time point here: persistent/refractory GD, antithyroid drugs over 5 years with positive TRAb. The authors made the TCR library using RNA they extracted from PBMCs. The sequencing here drew on peripheral blood mononuclear cells (PBMCs), taken when the disease was refractory, from a patient treated with antithyroid drugs. These TCRs come from a female donor with Graves disease.

This clonotype was seen a few times. This sequence joins TRBV27 and TRBJ2-7, with D hard to call. Trimming took off 0 bases at V and 6 bases at J, with 15 bases between the two ends. Per the germline V gene, CDR1 is MNHEY and CDR2 is SMNVEV (reference sequence). The CDR3 is 15 residues long. The CDR3 here is CASSLSTTAGGEQYF. The CDR3 region has the DNA TGTGCCAGCAGTTTATCGACGACGGCCGGTGGCGAGCAGTACTTC.

The V and J genes are TRBV10-3 and TRBJ1-6; D may be TRBD1 (6 bases). Germline V gene sequence: CDR1 ENHRY, CDR2 SYGVKD. This CDR3 is 17 amino acids long. Trimming removed 0 bases from V and 0 bases from J, with 9 bases in between. The CDR3 DNA is TGTGCCATCAGTGAGTCGGGGGCGGGCTCCTATAATTCACCCCTCCACTTT. Encoded protein: CAISESGAGSYNSPLHF.

This clonotype was observed a handful of times. The chain uses TRBV20-1 and TRBJ2-7, with D maybe TRBD1 (6 bases). Germline lookup yields CDR1 DFQATT and CDR2 SNEGSKA (reference sequence). The CDR3 sequence is 12 residues long. The V and J ends lost 8 bases and 0 bases respectively, with 11 bases between them. CDR3: CSCRGSSYEQYF. CDR3 nucleotides: TGCAGTTGCAGGGGAAGCTCCTACGAGCAGTACTTC.

Comments on this clonotype: This may come from a read error, since a much larger clone is one base off. The V gene is TRBV12-3 or TRBV12-4, the J gene TRBJ2-1; 16 nucleotides match TRBD2. CDR3 length equals 18 residues. The CDR3 bases are TGTGCCAGCAGTCCGGGACTAGCGGGAGGGGGTGCCTACAATGAGCGGTTCTTC. Protein: CASSPGLAGGGAYNERFF.

The chain couples TRBV6-1 to TRBJ1-6; tentatively, D is TRBD1 (5 bases). Germline V gene data show CDR1 as MNHNS and CDR2 as SASEGT. V gave up 5 bases and J gave up 5 bases, with 10 bases separating them. The CDR3 covers 14 residues. CDR3 in DNA: TGTGCCAGCAGTAACCGGGGGAATAATTCACCCCTCCACTTT. As protein: CASSNRGNNSPLHF.

The chain is built from TRBV30 and TRBJ1-6; D gene ambiguous. Trimming left V 3 bases short and J 8 bases short, with 11 bases between. The CDR3 covers 13 residues. Germline CDR1 is GTSNPN and CDR2 is SVGIG (reference sequence). The CDR3 protein is CAWRQGRDSPLHF. The CDR3 DNA sequence: TGTGCCTGGAGGCAAGGGCGGGATTCACCCCTCCACTTT.

Many counts were recorded for this clonotype. The V gene is TRBV28, the J gene TRBJ2-5; D may match TRBD1 or TRBD2 (5 bases each). The CDR3 spans 18 residues. V was clipped by 3 bases and J by 0 bases, with 20 bases between them. Germline-derived CDR1 and CDR2 are MDHEN and SYDVKM. CDR3 sequence (DNA): TGTGCCAGCAGTTTGAGACCAGGGATAGAGGGGTACCAAGAGACCCAGTACTTC. Translating it yields CASSLRPGIEGYQETQYF.

This chain uses TRBV6-1 with TRBJ2-7; TRBD2 might be the D (6 bases). Trimming pared 0 bases from V and 0 bases from J, leaving 12 bases between. CDR1 is MNHNS and CDR2 is SASEGT in the germline V gene. CDR3 length equals 16 residues. In DNA form, the CDR3 reads TGTGCCAGCAGTGAAGCGGGTGGGAGGTTCTCCTACGAGCAGTACTTC. Protein: CASSEAGGRFSYEQYF.

V usage is TRBV7-2 and J usage is TRBJ1-5, with 7 bases aligning to TRBD1. V dropped 1 base and J dropped 3; count of bases not matched to a gene: 3. CDR3 size: 15 residues. The germline CDR1 and CDR2 sequences are SGHTA and FQGNSA. CDR3 sequence (DNA): TGTGCCAGCAGCTTAGGGGGACAGTTCAATCAGCCCCAGCATTTT. Protein product: CASSLGGQFNQPQHF.

V is TRBV7-9 and J is TRBJ2-2, with a possible D match to TRBD2 (5 bases). CDR1 and CDR2 from the germline V gene are SEHNR and FQNEAQ (reference sequence). Trimming pared 5 bases from V and 3 bases from J, leaving 10 bases between. The CDR3 runs to 14 residues. CDR3 region: CASSRDYHTGELFF. The CDR3 coding sequence is TGTGCCAGCAGCCGAGACTATCACACCGGGGAGCTGTTTTTT.

Worth noting for this clonotype: The junction does not match germline at one end; this may be a read error. The genes are TRBV25-1 and TRBJ2-7; no definite D call. The CDR3 spans 14 residues. Germline V gives CDR1 MGHDK, CDR2 SYGVNS. CDR3 protein: CASSESQVSYEQCF. CDR3 bases: TGTGCCAGCAGTGAATCTCAGGTCTCCTACGAGCAGTGCTTC.

The rearrangement uses TRBV7-9 and TRBJ2-1; D could derive from TRBD1 or TRBD2 (6 bases each). The CDR3 runs to 16 residues. With 5 bases removed from V and 0 bases from J, the gap between germline ends came to 14 bases. Germline V gene sequence: CDR1 SEHNR, CDR2 FQNEAQ (reference sequence). The CDR3 nucleotides are TGTGCCAGCAGCCCCCCCGGGGGCTTCTCCTACAATGAGCAGTTCTTC. It codes for CASSPPGGFSYNEQFF.

This clonotype was recorded a few times. The rearrangement links TRBV2 to TRBJ2-1; 7 bases fit TRBD1. This CDR3 spans 15 amino acids. The V segment lost 6 bases and the J segment 0 bases; nucleotides outside the gene matches: 5. Looked up from germline, CDR1 is SNHLY and CDR2 is FYNNEI. The CDR3, as DNA: TGTGCCAGCAGACTGACAGGGAGCTCCTACAATGAGCAGTTCTTC. Residues: CASRLTGSSYNEQFF.

In its sample, this clonotype was seen once. The V gene is TRBV20-1, the J gene TRBJ1-4, with a possible D match to TRBD1 (6 bases). V was clipped by 6 bases and J by 4 bases, with 12 bases between them. Looked up from germline, CDR1 is DFQATT and CDR2 is SNEGSKA (reference sequence). This CDR3 contains 13 residues. This CDR3 reads CSADSELNEKLFF. The DNA of the CDR3 is TGCAGTGCGGACAGTGAACTTAATGAAAAACTGTTTTTT.

This clonotype has just a few counts. The J gene is TRBJ2-7, the V gene TRBV7-9; 7 nucleotides align to TRBD1. Trimming cost V 3 bases and J 11 bases; bases outside gene matches: 4. Germline CDR1 and CDR2: SEHNR and FQNEAQ (reference sequence). This CDR3 is 11 amino acids long. CDR3 in amino acids: CASSFDRVEYF. For the CDR3, the DNA is TGTGCCAGCAGCTTCGACAGGGTTGAGTACTTC.

The table lists this clonotype with many counts. One end of the junction does not line up with germline, which may come from a read error. This chain connects TRBV28 to TRBJ1-2, with D unresolved. The CDR3 is 13 residues long. Germline CDR1 reads MDHEN; CDR2 reads SYDVKM. The CDR3 DNA reads TGTGCCAGCAGTTTAGACGAAAACTATGGCTACACTTTC. Amino acids: CASSLDENYGYTF.

This clonotype was seen more than once but under ten times. The V gene is TRBV3-2, the J gene TRBJ2-7. TRBV3-2 is given as a pseudogene. The CDR3 contains 11 residues. The CDR3 sequence is CASNLSTKQYF. The DNA of the CDR3 is TGTGCCAGCAACCTAAGTACGAAGCAGTACTTC.

This clonotype was recorded many times. The gene calls are TRBV12-3 or TRBV12-4 and TRBJ2-7; D uncertain. V dropped 1 base and J dropped 4 bases, with 8 bases sitting between them. The CDR3 is 13 amino acids. The chain's CDR3 is CASSLEALYEQYF. Written as DNA, the CDR3 is TGTGCCAGCAGTTTAGAGGCGCTATACGAGCAGTACTTC.

The CDR3 DNA is TGCAGCTTCAGACAGGGGGCAAGGTACAATGAGCAGTTCTTC. Amino acids: CSFRQGARYNEQFF. This rearrangement joins TRBV29-1 to TRBJ2-1; 10 nucleotides line up with TRBD1. CDR3 length: 14 residues. After removal of 8 bases from V and 4 bases from J, the junction contained 8 bases not matched to a gene. Germline CDR1 reads SQVTM; CDR2 reads ANQGSEA.

This clonotype has more than one count but fewer than ten. The chain uses TRBV9 and TRBJ1-6; the match to TRBD1 covers 7 bases. CDR1 and CDR2 from the germline V gene are SGDLS and YYNGEE. V lost 5 bases to trimming and J lost 5 bases; unmatched junction nucleotides: 7. The CDR3 extends over 15 amino acids. The CDR3 here is CASSEGARDNSPLHF. The DNA for the CDR3 is TGTGCCAGCAGTGAGGGGGCGCGCGATAATTCACCCCTCCACTTT.

CDR3 region: CASSRPRQGDYGYTF. DNA of the CDR3: TGTGCCAGCAGCCGGCCGCGACAGGGCGACTATGGCTACACCTTC. The chain carries TRBV13 and TRBJ1-2; 7 bases fit TRBD1. The CDR3 is 15 amino acids. CDR1 is PRHDT, CDR2 FYEKMQ, per germline (reference sequence). V trimming: 5 bases; J trimming: 3 bases; junction bases outside the gene matches: 9.

The gene calls are TRBV5-1 and TRBJ1-6, with unresolved D. Trimming pared 3 bases from V and 7 bases from J, leaving 11 bases between. Germline CDR1 SGHRS, CDR2 YFSETQ. The CDR3 runs 14 residues. The CDR3 DNA follows: TGCGCCAGCAGCTCTAACAGCCAGAATTCACCCCTCCACTTT. Its protein is CASSSNSQNSPLHF. The whole variable domain, remainder taken from reference TRBV5-1 and TRBJ1-6, is KAGVTQTPRYLIKTRGQQVTLSCSPISGHRSVSWYQQTPGQGLQFLFEYFSETQRNKGNFPGRFSGRQFSNSRSEMNVSTLELGDSALYLCASSSNSQNSPLHFGNGTRLTVT.

CDR3 coding DNA: TGTGCCAGCAGTTTCCTACAGAGCTACGAGCAGTACTTC. This codes for CASSFLQSYEQYF. The chain links TRBV27 to TRBJ2-7; D gene unclear. Germline CDR1 MNHEY, CDR2 SMNVEV (reference sequence). V was pared by 3 bases and J by 3 bases, with 9 bases between. The CDR3 consists of 13 residues.

This clonotype was counted ten times or more. The rearrangement links TRBV20-1 to TRBJ1-1; D possibly corresponds to TRBD1 (5 bases). The CDR3 loop spans 14 amino acids. In germline, CDR1 is DFQATT, CDR2 SNEGSKA (reference sequence). V lost 6 bases and J lost 4, with 18 bases in between. The CDR3 sequence is CSASSTGGGTEAFF. CDR3 bases: TGCAGTGCCAGTAGTACGGGGGGTGGCACTGAAGCTTTCTTT.

This clonotype was recorded many times. The V and J genes are TRBV28 and TRBJ2-5, with a possible D match to TRBD2 (6 bases). Per germline, CDR1 MDHEN and CDR2 SYDVKM. Trimming took off 10 bases at V and 1 base at J, with 19 bases between the two ends. The CDR3 is 15 amino acids. The DNA for the CDR3 is TGTGCCACCGCTGGCGGGACGGTCATCCAAGAGACCCAGTACTTC. This translates into CATAGGTVIQETQYF.

Many counts were recorded for this clonotype. The rearrangement uses TRBV12-3 or TRBV12-4 and TRBJ1-4; D ambiguous. This CDR3 is built from 15 residues. Trimming took 5 bases from V and 11 from J, leaving 21 bases between them. The CDR3 reads CASSPLGPRLGKLFF. The CDR3 coding sequence is TGTGCCAGCAGTCCTCTTGGGCCCCGGTTGGGGAAACTGTTTTTT.

The rearrangement uses TRBV28 and TRBJ2-7; D gene unclear. CDR1 and CDR2 (germline): MDHEN, SYDVKM. The CDR3 is 14 amino acids. V was cut by 6 bases and J by 2 bases, with 14 bases left in between. The chain's CDR3 is CASSPPGYPYEQYF. As DNA, the CDR3 is TGTGCCAGCAGCCCCCCGGGCTACCCCTACGAGCAGTACTTC.

The rearrangement links TRBV9 to TRBJ1-2; no clear D. This CDR3 contains 16 residues. With 4 bases removed from V and 1 base from J, the gap between germline ends came to 17 bases. Germline V CDR1 and CDR2: SGDLS, YYNGEE. The CDR3 DNA is TGTGCCAGCAGCCCAGTAGAGTCGCCTCATAACTATGGCTACACCTTC. It codes for CASSPVESPHNYGYTF.

This clonotype occurred a few times. The chain is built from TRBV20-1 and TRBJ2-7; TRBD1 agrees at 10 bases. Per the germline V gene, CDR1 is DFQATT and CDR2 is SNEGSKA (reference sequence). V was pared by 5 bases and J by 4 bases, with 5 bases of the junction left unmatched. The CDR3 contains 13 residues. DNA for the CDR3: TGCAGTGCTGGACAGGACAGGGGGTACGAGCAGTACTTC. Protein: CSAGQDRGYEQYF.